This TCR beta chain was recorded in a study of T cell repertoires in cytomegalovirus infection. In TCRdb, the reads were re-called with MiXCR into one record per CDR3 protein. The sample lists 450,000 to 650,000 distinct CDR3 sequences; roughly 29% were seen once. V gave up 2 bases and J gave up 8 bases, with 19 bases separating them. The length of the CDR3 is 16 residues. Germline loops: CDR1 SGHTA, CDR2 FQGNSA. At least ten counts were recorded for this clonotype. The sequence was obtained from a human donor in good health (CMV status not recorded). Some clones in this sample may be carry-over from other donors' samples. Sequencing was done on a sample of PBMCs. V and J are TRBV7-2 and TRBJ2-1; D call uncertain. The CDR3 protein is CASSLSVATRGDEQFF. The CDR3 region has the DNA TGTGCCAGCAGCTTAAGTGTGGCCACTCGTGGCGATGAGCAGTTCTTC.